One sample yielded the 23 T cell receptor beta chains listed below, sequenced in a study of cytomegalovirus exposure and HLA in healthy donors. Use of 60 Vbeta and 13 Jbeta primers characterized the PCR. The data were produced by immunoSEQ multiplex PCR, yet TCRdb's version contains in-frame clones alone and is incomplete. The sample lists under 150,000 clones, 83% seen once, with 0.95% to 1.5% in the top ten. Sequenced sample: PBMCs. The receptors shown here come from a girl under 10 years old in good health and CMV-seronegative.

The rearrangement links TRBV6-5 to TRBJ2-3, with D maybe TRBD2 (5 bases). V was clipped by 6 bases and J by 2 bases, with 12 bases between them. The CDR3 runs to 14 residues. Germline values: CDR1 MNHEY, CDR2 SVGAGI. In DNA, the CDR3 is TGTGCCAGCAGCCGCTTAGGACTCACAGATACGCAGTATTTT. It codes for CASSRLGLTDTQYF.

The rearrangement links TRBV7-6 to TRBJ1-1, with 9 bases aligning to TRBD1. This CDR3 spans 17 amino acids. Germline values: CDR1 SGHVS, CDR2 FNYEAQ. With V trimmed by 5 bases and J by 6 bases, 16 bases remained unmatched. The CDR3 nucleotides read TGTGCCAGCAGCCTCCAAGGGACAGGGCCTACCGGGGCTGAAGCTTTCTTT. This translates into CASSLQGTGPTGAEAFF.

The chain uses TRBV27 and TRBJ1-5, with D possibly TRBD1 on 5 matching bases. The CDR3 consists of 14 residues. The V end was cut by 8 bases, the J end by 7 bases, with 18 bases between. Germline CDR1 and CDR2: MNHEY and SMNVEV (reference sequence). The CDR3 reads CASGLLGRGQPQHF. The CDR3 coding sequence is TGTGCCAGCGGACTCCTGGGGAGGGGCCAGCCCCAGCATTTT.

The chain is built from TRBV27 and TRBJ2-1, with TRBD2 matching 7 bases. This CDR3 contains 13 residues. V lost 2 bases and J lost 8; bases outside the gene matches: 3. Looked up from germline, CDR1 is MNHEY and CDR2 is SMNVEV (reference sequence). The CDR3 sequence: CASSLKTSYEQFF. As DNA, the CDR3 is TGTGCCAGCAGTTTAAAGACTAGCTATGAGCAGTTCTTC.

This clone was observed a few times. The chain carries TRBV30 and TRBJ2-2, with a possible D match to TRBD2 (5 bases). V lost 4 bases to trimming and J lost 13 bases, with 19 bases between them. The germline V gene encodes CDR1 GTSNPN and CDR2 SVGIG (reference sequence). The CDR3 is 13 residues long. As DNA, the CDR3 is TGTGCCTGGACCCCCGACGTTTATGGGAGGCTGTTTTTT. It is translated as CAWTPDVYGRLFF.

This clone was picked up a small number of times. The chain combines TRBV28 with TRBJ2-1; D is perhaps TRBD2 (5 bases). The CDR3 contains 15 residues. V was cut by 5 bases and J by 0 bases, with 11 bases left in between. Per germline, CDR1 MDHEN and CDR2 SYDVKM. The CDR3 sequence: CASSPADSSYNEQFF. CDR3 in DNA: TGTGCCAGCAGTCCAGCGGATAGCTCCTACAATGAGCAGTTCTTC. The full variable domain, with the rest looked up from reference TRBV28 and TRBJ2-1, is DVKVTQSSRYLVKRTGEKVFLECVQDMDHENMFWYRQDPGLGLRLIYFSYDVKMKEKGDIPEGYSVSREKKERFSLILESASTNQTSMYLCASSPADSSYNEQFFGPGTRLTVL.

This clone was seen only a few times. The chain links TRBV7-2 to TRBJ1-2; D remains unclear. The germline CDR1 and CDR2 sequences are SGHTA and FQGNSA. The CDR3 length is 13 residues. The ends were cut back, 1 base at V and 3 bases at J, with 6 bases in the middle. The CDR3 protein is CASSLEQYYGYTF. The CDR3, as DNA: TGTGCCAGCAGCTTAGAACAATACTATGGCTACACCTTC. The full variable domain, its missing parts supplied by reference TRBV7-2 and TRBJ1-2, is GAGVSQSPSNKVTEKGKDVELRCDPISGHTALYWYRQSLGQGLEFLIYFQGNSAPDKSGLPSDRFSAERTGGSVSTLTIQRTQQEDSAVYLCASSLEQYYGYTFGSGTRLTVV.

The chain recombines TRBV6-5 with TRBJ1-2; 7 bases are a match to TRBD1. CDR1 and CDR2 from the germline V gene are MNHEY and SVGAGI. Trimming took 2 bases from V and 3 from J; bases not matched to a gene: 3. The CDR3 spans 14 residues. The CDR3 loop reads CASSYQGTDYGYTF. CDR3 DNA: TGTGCCAGCAGTTACCAGGGGACAGACTATGGCTACACCTTC.

The chain carries TRBV7-3 and TRBJ2-5; 7 nucleotides line up with TRBD2. In germline, CDR1 is SGHTA, CDR2 FQGTGA. CDR3 length equals 15 residues. V was clipped by 1 base and J by 4 bases; unmatched bases: 6. DNA of the CDR3: TGTGCCAGCAGCTTAAGGGAGGGCGGTGGAGAGACCCAGTACTTC. Amino acids: CASSLREGGGETQYF.

This chain connects TRBV7-9 to TRBJ1-1; 7 nucleotides agree with TRBD1. The junction had 6 bases not matched to a gene; V was cut back by 4 bases and J by 1 base. Germline loops: CDR1 SEHNR, CDR2 FQNEAQ (reference sequence). This CDR3 is built from 15 residues. The CDR3 loop reads CASSYLQGSNTEAFF. The CDR3 DNA follows: TGTGCCAGCAGCTACTTACAGGGGTCGAACACTGAAGCTTTCTTT.

This sequence joins TRBV7-7 and TRBJ2-7; the match to TRBD1 covers 8 bases. The CDR3 runs to 14 residues. Germline lookup yields CDR1 SSHAT and CDR2 FNYEAQ (reference sequence). The ends lost 5 bases at V and 7 bases at J; junction bases unmatched: 10. The CDR3 DNA reads as TGTGCCAGCAGCCCCGGACAGGGCGTTACGGAGCAGTACTTC. This sequence encodes CASSPGQGVTEQYF.

This chain uses TRBV19 with TRBJ2-1, with TRBD1 as a possible D gene (6 bases). Between the trimmed V and J ends, which lost 5 bases and 4 bases, there was a span of 15 bases. The CDR3 loop spans 15 amino acids. Germline V lookup: CDR1 LNHDA, CDR2 SQIVND (reference sequence). CDR3 in DNA: TGTGCCAGTAGTCAGGGGACCTGGCAGTACAATGAGCAGTTCTTC. The encoded protein is CASSQGTWQYNEQFF. Drawing the rest from reference TRBV19 and TRBJ2-1, the complete variable domain is DGGITQSPKYLFRKEGQNVTLSCEQNLNHDAMYWYRQDPGQGLRLIYYSQIVNDFQKGDIAEGYSVSREKKESFPLTVTSAQKNPTAFYLCASSQGTWQYNEQFFGPGTRLTVL.

This chain joins TRBV11-2 and TRBJ2-1; D is perhaps TRBD1 (5 bases). The germline gives CDR1 SGHAT, CDR2 FQNNGV. Between the trimmed V and J ends, which lost 4 bases and 10 bases, there was a span of 11 bases. CDR3 size: 12 residues. The CDR3 sequence is CASSSQVREQFF. CDR3 DNA: TGTGCCAGCAGCTCACAGGTGCGCGAGCAGTTCTTC.

The J gene is TRBJ1-1, the V gene TRBV6-1, with 10 bases that match TRBD1. CDR1 and CDR2 (germline): MNHNS, SASEGT. The CDR3 consists of 14 residues. Trimming at V came to 0 bases and at J to 8 bases, leaving 3 bases not matched to a gene. This CDR3 is CASSEAGTGDEAFF. The DNA for the CDR3 is TGTGCCAGCAGTGAAGCTGGGACAGGGGACGAAGCTTTCTTT.

V usage is TRBV7-2 and J usage is TRBJ2-5; D might be TRBD2 (6 bases). Deletions cut 3 bases from V and 3 bases from J, with 11 bases between. The CDR3 extends over 14 amino acids. The germline gives CDR1 SGHTA, CDR2 FQGNSA. In nucleotides, the CDR3 is TGTGCCAGCAGCTTTCGGTGGGGGGAAGAGACCCAGTACTTC. Translating gives CASSFRWGEETQYF.

The rearrangement uses TRBV9 and TRBJ2-3; TRBD2 agrees at 7 bases. CDR3 size: 12 residues. Germline lookup yields CDR1 SGDLS and CDR2 YYNGEE. With V trimmed by 7 bases and J by 1 base, 0 bases remained unmatched. CDR3 DNA: TGTGCCAGCGGGAGGGGCACAGATACGCAGTATTTT. Protein sequence: CASGRGTDTQYF.

V usage is TRBV7-6 and J usage is TRBJ2-6; D uncertain. This CDR3 contains 17 residues. The germline V gene has CDR1 SGHVS and CDR2 FNYEAQ. The V and J ends lost 2 bases and 0 bases respectively, with 11 bases between them. CDR3 in amino acids: CASSLTPPSSGANVLTF. In DNA, the CDR3 is TGTGCCAGCAGCTTAACACCCCCGTCCTCTGGGGCCAACGTCCTGACTTTC.

The V gene is TRBV19, the J gene TRBJ2-5, with 12 bases matching TRBD2. Germline assignment: CDR1 LNHDA and CDR2 SQIVND (reference sequence). Trimming took 3 bases from V and 4 from J; bases not matched to a gene: 3. This CDR3 is 15 amino acids long. In DNA form, the CDR3 reads TGTGCCAGTAGTATCGAACTAGCGGGGGGAGAGACCCAGTACTTC. Amino acid sequence: CASSIELAGGETQYF. The full variable domain, rest sourced from reference TRBV19 and TRBJ2-5, is DGGITQSPKYLFRKEGQNVTLSCEQNLNHDAMYWYRQDPGQGLRLIYYSQIVNDFQKGDIAEGYSVSREKKESFPLTVTSAQKNPTAFYLCASSIELAGGETQYFGPGTRLLVL.

CDR3 protein: CASSSDRQNTEAFF. DNA of the CDR3: TGTGCCAGCAGCTCGGACAGACAGAACACTGAAGCTTTCTTT. This chain connects TRBV7-2 to TRBJ1-1, with a weak D call TRBD1 (6 bases). From germline, CDR1 is SGHTA and CDR2 FQGNSA. This CDR3 contains 14 residues. Trimming pared 4 bases from V and 1 base from J, leaving 10 bases between.

This CDR3 reads CAIRDHSGKDYNEQFF. In DNA, the CDR3 is TGTGCCATCAGGGATCATAGCGGGAAAGACTACAATGAGCAGTTCTTC. The chain has TRBV10-3 and TRBJ2-1; 8 positions match TRBD2. The V and J ends lost 6 bases and 3 bases, in that order; junction bases with no gene match: 10. This CDR3 contains 16 residues. Germline V CDR1 and CDR2: ENHRY, SYGVKD.

The chain has TRBV11-3 and TRBJ2-5, with D possibly being TRBD2 (5 bases). The CDR3 contains 13 residues. Looked up from germline, CDR1 is SGHNT and CDR2 is YENEEA. V gave up 5 bases and J gave up 5 bases, with 12 bases separating them. CDR3 residues: CASSAGPRETQYF. The CDR3 region has the DNA TGTGCCAGCAGCGCGGGTCCCCGGGAGACCCAGTACTTC.

The chain joins TRBV21-1 to TRBJ1-5; TRBD1 is taken as the D call from the table, unchecked against the DNA. TRBV21-1 is a known pseudogene. The CDR3 contains 15 residues. The CDR3 is CASSATDSPNQPQHF. CDR3 in DNA: TGTGCCAGCAGCGCTACCGACAGCCCCAATCAGCCCCAGCATTTT.

The chain combines TRBV5-1 with TRBJ2-7; possibly TRBD1 for D (6 bases). Looked up from germline, CDR1 is SGHRS and CDR2 is YFSETQ. V was cut by 4 bases and J by 2 bases, with 22 bases left in between. This CDR3 spans 17 amino acids. DNA of the CDR3: TGCGCCAGCAGCCTTGTAGGGTTGCAGGGGAAGACCTACGAGCAGTACTTC. Protein: CASSLVGLQGKTYEQYF. Drawing the rest from reference TRBV5-1 and TRBJ2-7, the complete variable domain is KAGVTQTPRYLIKTRGQQVTLSCSPISGHRSVSWYQQTPGQGLQFLFEYFSETQRNKGNFPGRFSGRQFSNSRSEMNVSTLELGDSALYLCASSLVGLQGKTYEQYFGPGTRLTVT.